Sequencing of this TCR beta chain was carried out in a study of regulatory T cells in long-lasting Graves disease. The germline V and J ends were trimmed by 4 bases and 5 bases, with 12 bases remaining between them. Germline loops: CDR1 MGHDK, CDR2 SYGVNS. The CDR3 is made up of 13 amino acids. Time point denoted: newly diagnosed GD, antithyroid drugs for less than 3 months. The authors made the TCR library using RNA they extracted from PBMCs. The table lists this clonotype with many counts. Combining iRepertoire HTBI primers with Arm-PCR of CDR3 regions, the authors built TCR beta libraries. Via MiXCR, TCRdb re-called the multiplex PCR reads, giving one row per CDR3 protein. This sample has 540,000 or so distinct CDR3 sequences, with about 13% found just once. The sample was also linked to a second study, of T cells in Graves' hyperthyroidism and ophthalmopathy. That work adds: A lack of ophthalmopathy progression within 18 months defined stable Graves' hyperthyroidism.

The receptor was isolated from a young man with Graves disease. Sequenced here: peripheral blood mononuclear cells (PBMCs), sampled at new diagnosis, from a patient treated with antithyroid drugs. J is TRBJ2-7 and V is TRBV25-1; no firm D call. The CDR3 nucleotides read TGTGCCAGCAGTGGAGGCCCCCGCGACGAGCAGTACTTC. Residues: CASSGGPRDEQYF.